A selection of T cell receptor beta chains follows, all from one sample in a study of human T cells and chemical hapten exposure. TCRdb used MiXCR to reprocess the RACE reads, holding one entry per CDR3 protein. The sample includes tens of thousands of distinct CDR3 sequences, approximately 10% seen only once; the top ten take 25% to 35%. The material was whole blood, obtained in connection with sensitization to the hapten diphenylcyclopropenone (DPC). All receptors derive from a man aged 50-59 years with alopecia areata. Some clones in this sample may be carry-over from other donors' samples. CDR3s include the opening cysteine and the closing phenylalanine or tryptophan. The order of the fields is D gene, clone size, V gene, J gene, CDR3 protein, CDR3 DNA. A D gene is named only where the DNA matches it firmly. Part of the rows lack a size; the others show once, few, many or a class for expanded clones.

TRBD2	many	TRBV7-8	TRBJ2-3	CASTFPSGGADTQYF	TGTGCCAGCACCTTCCCTAGCGGAGGGGCAGATACGCAGTATTTT
-	few	TRBV20-1	TRBJ2-3	CSARVITRADTQYF	TGCAGTGCTAGAGTCATCACGAGGGCAGATACGCAGTATTTT
TRBD1	few	TRBV5-1	TRBJ2-3	CASSFRTGSADTQYF	TGCGCCAGCAGCTTCAGGACAGGGTCGGCAGATACGCAGTATTTT
TRBD2	many	TRBV2	TRBJ2-7	CASSETPLAGGEQYF	TGTGCCAGCAGTGAAACTCCACTAGCGGGAGGCGAGCAGTACTTC
-	many	TRBV3-1	TRBJ2-6	CASSQVPGANVLTF	TGTGCCAGCAGCCAAGTACCTGGGGCCAACGTCCTGACTTTC
-	many	TRBV5-1	TRBJ2-3	CASSSTQGTDTQYF	TGCGCCAGCAGCTCCACCCAGGGAACAGATACGCAGTATTTT
-	few	TRBV18	TRBJ1-5	CASSPGRVGNQPQHF	TGTGCCAGCTCACCGGGCAGGGTGGGCAATCAGCCCCAGCATTTT
-	many	TRBV5-1	TRBJ2-1	CASSQALHNEQFF	TGCGCCAGCAGCCAGGCCTTACACAATGAGCAGTTCTTC
-	many	TRBV7-6	TRBJ1-1	CASSLQENTEAFF	TGTGCCAGCAGCTTACAGGAAAACACTGAAGCTTTCTTT
-	few	TRBV7-8	TRBJ2-7	CASSAGLARSYEQYF	TGTGCCAGCAGCGCAGGACTGGCCCGCTCCTACGAGCAGTACTTC
-	-	TRBV3-1	TRBJ2-1	CASSQEGMSGGSYNEQFF	TGTGCCAGCAGCCAAGAAGGGATGAGCGGAGGCTCCTACAATGAGCAGTTCTTC
-	many	TRBV11-2	TRBJ2-3	CASSNNEDTQYF	TGTGCCAGCAGCAATAATGAGGATACGCAGTATTTT
TRBD1	few	TRBV10-3	TRBJ2-1	CATTGGGSYNEQFF	TGTGCCACCACAGGGGGAGGTTCCTACAATGAGCAGTTCTTC
-	many	TRBV28	TRBJ1-2	CASSLGQRRGDYGYTF	TGTGCCAGCAGTTTAGGACAGCGAAGGGGGGACTATGGCTACACCTTC
-	many	TRBV18	TRBJ2-7	CASSPRPSVNYEQYF	TGTGCCAGCTCACCCCGGCCTAGCGTGAACTACGAGCAGTACTTC
TRBD1	many	TRBV28	TRBJ2-2	CASSLLPGTETGELFF	TGTGCCAGCAGTCTTCTCCCGGGGACAGAAACCGGGGAGCTGTTTTTT
TRBD2	many	TRBV7-8	TRBJ2-3	CASSLGLAGGLGTDTQYF	TGTGCCAGCAGCTTAGGACTAGCGGGAGGGTTGGGCACAGATACGCAGTATTTT
-	few	TRBV12-5	TRBJ2-1	CASAMGIYSYNEQFF	TGTGCTAGTGCCATGGGTATCTACTCCTACAATGAGCAGTTCTTC
-	-	TRBV5-1	TRBJ2-5	CASSFGGYQETQYF	TGCGCCAGCAGCTTCGGAGGGTACCAAGAGACCCAGTACTTC
-	many	TRBV6-1	TRBJ2-1	CASRTGNHNEQFF	TGTGCCAGCAGGACCGGGAACCACAATGAGCAGTTCTTC
TRBD2	-	TRBV11-3	TRBJ2-2	CASSFGGLASTGELFF	TGTGCCAGCAGCTTTGGCGGACTAGCTTCCACCGGGGAGCTGTTTTTT
-	-	TRBV4-2	TRBJ1-3	CASSLSSGNTIYF	TGTGCCAGCAGCCTGAGCTCTGGAAACACCATATATTTT
TRBD2	-	TRBV7-2	TRBJ2-5	CASSVSGTETQYF	TGTGCCAGCAGCGTTAGCGGGACTGAGACCCAGTACTTC
-	many	TRBV3-1	TRBJ2-7	CASSQERGQYF	TGTGCCAGCAGCCAAGAGAGGGGCCAGTACTTC
-	few	TRBV10-3	TRBJ1-3	CAISDLGGSSGNTIYF	TGTGCCATCAGTGATCTGGGGGGCAGCTCTGGAAACACCATATATTTT
TRBD1	many	TRBV18	TRBJ1-2	CASRHRDSLNYGYTF	TGTGCCAGCCGTCATAGGGACAGCCTTAACTATGGCTACACCTTC
TRBD2	-	TRBV20-1	TRBJ2-1	CSASGTSGRNEQFF	TGCAGTGCTAGCGGGACTAGCGGACGCAATGAGCAGTTCTTC
TRBD2	-	TRBV12-3/TRBV12-4	TRBJ2-7	CASSFTGGDEQYF	TGTGCCAGCAGTTTTACGGGAGGCGACGAGCAGTACTTC
-	-	TRBV29-1	TRBJ2-2	CSATSRESSGELFF	TGCAGCGCAACCTCACGGGAATCGTCCGGGGAGCTGTTTTTT
TRBD1	few	TRBV6-5	TRBJ1-1	CASSQQGDQAFF	TGTGCCAGCAGTCAGCAGGGGGACCAAGCTTTCTTT
-	many	TRBV12-3/TRBV12-4	TRBJ2-7	CASSLWRGGEAYEQYF	TGTGCCAGCAGTTTATGGAGAGGAGGGGAGGCCTACGAGCAGTACTTC
TRBD2	-	TRBV20-1	TRBJ2-1	CSANPSSGGYNEQFF	TGCAGTGCTAACCCGTCTAGCGGGGGGTACAATGAGCAGTTCTTC
TRBD1	-	TRBV5-1	TRBJ2-2	CASSTGQGDTGELFF	TGCGCCAGCAGCACCGGACAGGGGGACACCGGGGAGCTGTTTTTT
-	few	TRBV28	TRBJ2-7	CASSGGGSSYEQYF	TGTGCCAGCAGCGGCGGTGGGAGCTCCTACGAGCAGTACTTC
TRBD1	many	TRBV24-1	TRBJ1-5	CATWDSYSNQPQHF	TGTGCCACCTGGGACAGTTATAGCAATCAGCCCCAGCATTTT